This entry features one T cell receptor beta chain sequence. A universal primer site arose from template switching, and cDNA bore unique molecular identifiers. TCRdb independently ran MiXCR on the 5' RACE reads; one entry per CDR3 protein. The sample holds 430,000 or so distinct CDR3 sequences, roughly 24% seen once. This entry is derived from a study of identical twins. The CDR3 extends over 14 amino acids. V was shortened by 7 bases and J by 8 bases, with 21 bases between the two germline ends. From germline, CDR1 is DFQATT and CDR2 SNEGSKA (reference sequence). These data were also filed under a second study, of T cells expressing NK-cell markers. That study adds: It was sorted CD3+CD56-NKG2C+, CD3+CD56+NKG2C- and CD3+CD56+NKG2C+ T cells that provided the TCR beta repertoires. With an anti-gamma-delta TCR antibody, sorting in several experiments was kept to alpha-beta TCR T cells. The study found these clonotypes also leading the CD3+CD56-NKG2C+ fraction in a few donors.

This clonotype originated in a woman aged 18-35 years in good health. Sequenced sample: CD4+ T cells sorted from blood. This chain uses TRBV20-1 with TRBJ2-1; D might be TRBD2 (6 bases). The DNA for the CDR3 is TGCAGTGGCACGTGGAGGGCCACACGTGATGAGCAGTTCTTC. Translated: CSGTWRATRDEQFF.